A selection of T cell receptor beta chains follows, all from one sample in a study of blood T cell repertoires in COVID-19. Using immunoSEQ multiplex PCR, the repertoire was profiled, and TCRdb retains in-frame clones only, with some absent. The profile shows about 98,000 clones, roughly 86% of them singletons. The sequenced material came from peripheral blood. The receptor source for this set is a man between 45 and 60 years old with acute or convalescent COVID-19. Both conserved end residues are part of each CDR3. A D gene is named only where the DNA matches it firmly. For some rows the clone size is stated as once, few or many, or as a class when expanded; others skip it.

d_call | j_call | clone_size | v_call | cdr3_aa | cdr3_nt
NA | TRBJ1-4 | NA | TRBV19 | CASSVTGGNEKLFF | TGTGCCAGTAGTGTGACAGGCGGGAATGAAAAACTGTTTTTT
TRBD2 | TRBJ2-1 | few | TRBV7-6 | CASSLGTSGTRYNEQFF | TGTGCCAGCAGCTTAGGGACTAGCGGGACCAGGTACAATGAGCAGTTCTTC
NA | TRBJ1-1 | NA | TRBV12-3/TRBV12-4 | CASSIHPNTEAFF | TGTGCCAGCAGTATACACCCGAACACTGAAGCTTTCTTT
TRBD1 | TRBJ1-1 | NA | TRBV5-1 | CASSGRTGNTEAFF | TGCGCCAGCAGCGGGCGGACAGGGAACACTGAAGCTTTCTTT
TRBD2 | TRBJ2-7 | once | TRBV4-2 | CASSQIGAAGAYEQYF | TGTGCCAGCAGCCAAATAGGGGCAGCGGGGGCCTACGAGCAGTACTTC
TRBD2 | TRBJ2-1 | NA | TRBV4-2 | CASSQDPPRLAGRGVEQFF | TGTGCCAGCAGCCAAGATCCTCCCCGACTAGCGGGACGGGGGGTTGAGCAGTTCTTC
NA | TRBJ2-2 | NA | TRBV30 | CAGSSWGLANTGELFF | TGTGCCGGAAGCTCCTGGGGGCTCGCGAACACCGGGGAGCTGTTTTTT
NA | TRBJ1-1 | NA | TRBV5-4 | CASRSGRARADTEAFF | TGTGCCAGCAGGTCAGGACGGGCGCGAGCGGACACTGAAGCTTTCTTT
TRBD2 | TRBJ2-1 | NA | TRBV27 | CASSPLRVLAGGLRSYNEQFF | TGTGCCAGCAGTCCCTTACGTGTACTAGCGGGAGGCCTTCGTTCCTACAATGAGCAGTTCTTC
TRBD1 | TRBJ1-1 | NA | TRBV11-3 | CASSPWDRDHTEAFF | TGTGCCAGCAGCCCCTGGGACAGGGACCACACTGAAGCTTTCTTT
NA | TRBJ1-4 | NA | TRBV5-6 | CASTDSYDEKLFF | TGTGCCAGCACCGACTCCTACGATGAAAAACTGTTTTTT
NA | TRBJ1-2 | once | TRBV19 | CASSIRDTYGYTF | TGTGCCAGTAGTATACGGGACACCTATGGCTACACCTTC
TRBD1 | TRBJ1-1 | NA | TRBV15 | CATSRGQGGMAFF | TGTGCCACCAGCAGGGGACAGGGAGGTATGGCTTTCTTT
TRBD2 | TRBJ2-7 | once | TRBV5-8 | CASSRLLAGPEEQYF | TGTGCCAGCAGCCGACTACTAGCGGGACCGGAAGAGCAGTACTTC
NA | TRBJ2-7 | NA | TRBV21-1 | CASSKLGTGEQYF | TGTGCCAGCAGCAAACTAGGGACAGGGGAGCAGTACTTC
TRBD2 | TRBJ2-7 | NA | TRBV10-3 | CAIRTSGNMNEQYF | TGTGCCATACGGACTAGCGGGAACATGAACGAGCAGTACTTC
NA | TRBJ2-7 | NA | TRBV27 | CASSLYSSPHEQYF | TGTGCCAGCAGTTTATACTCGTCCCCCCACGAGCAGTACTTC
TRBD1 | TRBJ2-7 | NA | TRBV11-2 | CASSSPRGQPYEQYF | TGTGCCAGCAGCTCACCTCGGGGACAGCCCTACGAGCAGTACTTC
TRBD1 | TRBJ1-5 | NA | TRBV6-2/TRBV6-3 | CASSQGARQPQHF | TGTGCCAGCAGCCAGGGGGCTCGTCAGCCCCAGCATTTT
TRBD2 | TRBJ2-1 | NA | TRBV5-6 | CASSLALAGGEQFF | TGTGCCAGCAGCTTGGCACTAGCGGGGGGTGAGCAGTTCTTC
TRBD2 | TRBJ2-7 | NA | TRBV28 | CASSLGTSGPYEQYF | TGTGCCAGCAGTTTAGGCACTAGCGGTCCCTACGAGCAGTACTTC
NA | TRBJ1-2 | NA | TRBV7-2 | CASGGLSGYTF | TGTGCCAGCGGAGGGTTAAGTGGCTACACCTTC
TRBD2 | TRBJ2-5 | NA | TRBV7-9 | CASSLGQGGFEEETQYF | TGTGCCAGCAGCTTGGGGCAGGGAGGGTTTGAAGAGGAGACCCAGTACTTC
NA | TRBJ1-1 | few | TRBV5-1 | CASSLGHGDMWNTEAFF | TGCGCCAGCAGCTTGGGCCACGGGGACATGTGGAACACTGAAGCTTTCTTT
TRBD1 | TRBJ2-5 | NA | TRBV27 | CASSDRGEETQYF | TGTGCCAGCAGCGACAGGGGCGAAGAGACCCAGTACTTC
TRBD1 | TRBJ2-6 | NA | TRBV5-6 | CASSLTGVSGANVLTF | TGTGCCAGCAGCTTGACAGGGGTGAGCGGGGCCAACGTCCTGACTTTC
NA | TRBJ1-2 | NA | TRBV19 | CASSIDSNRVGYGYTF | TGTGCCAGTAGTATCGATTCGAACAGGGTCGGCTATGGCTACACCTTC
TRBD1 | TRBJ2-3 | NA | TRBV3-1/TRBV3-2 | CASSRRQGFQDTQYF | TGTGCCAGCAGCCGACGACAGGGGTTTCAGGATACGCAGTATTTT
NA | TRBJ1-5 | NA | TRBV24-1 | CASGGPGNQPQHF | TGTGCCTCGGGGGGTCCCGGCAATCAGCCCCAGCATTTT
TRBD1 | TRBJ1-2 | NA | TRBV6-1 | CASSEYGVMPIGQGRGYTF | TGTGCCAGCAGTGAATATGGAGTCATGCCAATAGGACAGGGGCGAGGCTACACCTTC